The rows below give T cell receptor beta chains drawn from one sample of a study of cytomegalovirus exposure and HLA in healthy donors. The assay was immunoSEQ multiplex PCR, and TCRdb's table has in-frame clones only and misses some. The repertoire consists of 130,000 to 150,000 clones, with around 83% occurring once and the leading ten covering roughly 4.5%. Sequencing was done on a sample of PBMCs. The receptors come from a man between 40 and 49 years old in good health and CMV-seropositive. CDR3s include the opening cysteine and the closing phenylalanine or tryptophan. Each record gives: clone size, D gene, V gene, J gene, CDR3 protein, CDR3 DNA. A D gene is named only where the DNA matches it firmly. Only some rows state a clone size, as once, few, many or a class for expanded clones.

clone size: .; D gene: TRBD1; V gene: TRBV7-6; J gene: TRBJ2-7; CDR3 protein: CASSLWGQGASEQYF; CDR3 DNA: TGTGCCAGCAGCTTATGGGGACAGGGGGCTAGCGAGCAGTACTTC
clone size: few; D gene: .; V gene: TRBV5-1; J gene: TRBJ1-2; CDR3 protein: CASRNPYRDNDYGYTF; CDR3 DNA: TGCGCCAGCAGAAACCCCTACCGGGACAATGACTATGGCTACACCTTC
clone size: few; D gene: .; V gene: TRBV19; J gene: TRBJ2-5; CDR3 protein: CASVIPGETQYF; CDR3 DNA: TGTGCCAGTGTTATTCCCGGAGAGACCCAGTACTTC
clone size: .; D gene: TRBD1; V gene: TRBV2; J gene: TRBJ1-5; CDR3 protein: CASSDTMGQGAANHNQPQHF; CDR3 DNA: TGTGCCAGCAGTGACACAATGGGACAGGGTGCTGCGAACCACAATCAGCCCCAGCATTTT
clone size: few; D gene: TRBD1; V gene: TRBV4-3; J gene: TRBJ2-3; CDR3 protein: CASSQDRTGQDTQYF; CDR3 DNA: TGCGCCAGCAGCCAAGATAGGACAGGGCAAGATACGCAGTATTTT
clone size: .; D gene: TRBD2; V gene: TRBV29-1; J gene: TRBJ2-7; CDR3 protein: CSVVGTSGSPTTQYF; CDR3 DNA: TGCAGCGTCGTAGGGACTAGCGGGTCACCTACGACGCAGTACTTC
clone size: .; D gene: TRBD2; V gene: TRBV4-3; J gene: TRBJ2-1; CDR3 protein: CASSHAPTSGAWYNEQFF; CDR3 DNA: TGCGCCAGCAGCCATGCCCCAACTAGCGGGGCATGGTACAATGAGCAGTTCTTC
clone size: .; D gene: TRBD2; V gene: TRBV5-1; J gene: TRBJ2-5; CDR3 protein: CASRGTSGGSRGETQYF; CDR3 DNA: TGCGCCAGCAGAGGAACTAGCGGGGGGTCACGAGGAGAGACCCAGTACTTC
clone size: .; D gene: .; V gene: TRBV7-9; J gene: TRBJ2-1; CDR3 protein: CASSDTSGNEQFF; CDR3 DNA: TGTGCCAGCAGCGACACTAGTGGCAATGAGCAGTTCTTC
clone size: .; D gene: TRBD2; V gene: TRBV5-1; J gene: TRBJ2-4; CDR3 protein: CASSPRGGAAKNIQYF; CDR3 DNA: TGCGCCAGCAGCCCTCGGGGGGGGGCAGCCAAAAACATTCAGTACTTC
clone size: .; D gene: .; V gene: TRBV5-6; J gene: TRBJ1-1; CDR3 protein: CASSFYPPSGTEAFF; CDR3 DNA: TGTGCCAGCAGCTTTTATCCTCCCTCTGGTACTGAGGCTTTCTTT
clone size: .; D gene: TRBD2; V gene: TRBV4-3; J gene: TRBJ2-7; CDR3 protein: CASSPGLVFYEQYF; CDR3 DNA: TGCGCCAGCAGCCCGGGACTAGTTTTCTACGAGCAGTACTTC
clone size: .; D gene: TRBD1; V gene: TRBV5-1; J gene: TRBJ2-1; CDR3 protein: CASSFTGEGYNEQFF; CDR3 DNA: TGCGCCAGCAGTTTTACAGGGGAAGGCTACAATGAGCAGTTCTTC
clone size: .; D gene: TRBD1; V gene: TRBV5-6; J gene: TRBJ1-2; CDR3 protein: CASSLGQGYTGYTF; CDR3 DNA: TGTGCCAGCAGCTTGGGACAGGGATATACTGGCTACACCTTC
clone size: few; D gene: .; V gene: TRBV19; J gene: TRBJ2-3; CDR3 protein: CAIAPGITDTQYF; CDR3 DNA: TGTGCCATTGCACCGGGAATCACAGATACGCAGTATTTT
clone size: .; D gene: .; V gene: TRBV9; J gene: TRBJ2-2; CDR3 protein: CASSVAWTVDTGELFF; CDR3 DNA: TGTGCCAGCAGCGTAGCCTGGACAGTGGACACCGGGGAGCTGTTTTTT
clone size: .; D gene: TRBD1; V gene: TRBV5-6; J gene: TRBJ1-5; CDR3 protein: CASSQGQGWQPQHF; CDR3 DNA: TGTGCCAGCAGTCAGGGACAGGGCTGGCAGCCCCAGCATTTT
clone size: .; D gene: TRBD2; V gene: TRBV5-1; J gene: TRBJ2-3; CDR3 protein: CASSFVGLAVTDTQYF; CDR3 DNA: TGCGCCAGCAGCTTCGTCGGGCTAGCGGTCACAGATACGCAGTATTTT
clone size: .; D gene: TRBD1; V gene: TRBV4-1; J gene: TRBJ1-1; CDR3 protein: CASSRGQGAHTEAFF; CDR3 DNA: TGCGCCAGCAGCCGGGGACAGGGGGCCCACACTGAAGCTTTCTTT
clone size: .; D gene: .; V gene: TRBV25-1; J gene: TRBJ2-7; CDR3 protein: CASSEWRTYEQYF; CDR3 DNA: TGTGCCAGCAGTGAATGGAGAACCTACGAGCAGTACTTC
clone size: .; D gene: TRBD1; V gene: TRBV5-1; J gene: TRBJ1-1; CDR3 protein: CASSSGTGNTEAFF; CDR3 DNA: TGCGCCAGCAGCTCCGGGACAGGCAACACTGAAGCTTTCTTT
clone size: .; D gene: TRBD1; V gene: TRBV27; J gene: TRBJ2-3; CDR3 protein: CASSRLWTGSDGDTQYF; CDR3 DNA: TGTGCCAGCAGTCGACTTTGGACAGGCAGCGATGGAGATACGCAGTATTTT
clone size: .; D gene: .; V gene: TRBV6-1; J gene: TRBJ1-6; CDR3 protein: CASRQENNSPLHF; CDR3 DNA: TGTGCCAGCAGACAGGAGAATAATTCACCCCTCCACTTT
clone size: .; D gene: .; V gene: TRBV30; J gene: TRBJ2-7; CDR3 protein: CAWRSGFTYEQYF; CDR3 DNA: TGTGCCTGGAGATCGGGGTTCACCTACGAGCAGTACTTC
clone size: few; D gene: TRBD2; V gene: TRBV27; J gene: TRBJ2-7; CDR3 protein: CASSYMGETSGRIYEQYF; CDR3 DNA: TGTGCCAGCAGTTATATGGGCGAGACTAGCGGGAGGATTTACGAGCAGTACTTC
clone size: .; D gene: .; V gene: TRBV5-1; J gene: TRBJ2-1; CDR3 protein: CASSPIADSSYNEQFF; CDR3 DNA: TGCGCCAGCAGCCCAATAGCGGATAGCTCCTACAATGAGCAGTTCTTC
clone size: .; D gene: .; V gene: TRBV7-3; J gene: TRBJ2-2; CDR3 protein: CASSPFSGELFF; CDR3 DNA: TGTGCCAGCAGTCCGTTTAGCGGGGAGCTGTTTTTT
clone size: .; D gene: .; V gene: TRBV27; J gene: TRBJ1-5; CDR3 protein: CASSLIPLRGRGQPQHF; CDR3 DNA: TGTGCCAGCAGTTTAATCCCCCTGCGGGGGAGGGGTCAGCCCCAGCATTTT
clone size: once; D gene: TRBD2; V gene: TRBV6-6; J gene: TRBJ2-3; CDR3 protein: CASSPPGLVFTDTQYF; CDR3 DNA: TGTGCCAGCAGTCCCCCGGGACTAGTCTTTACAGATACGCAGTATTTT
clone size: once; D gene: TRBD2; V gene: TRBV9; J gene: TRBJ2-1; CDR3 protein: CASSDGLAGVVSHNEQFF; CDR3 DNA: TGTGCCAGCAGCGATGGACTAGCGGGGGTCGTTTCCCACAATGAGCAGTTCTTC
clone size: .; D gene: .; V gene: TRBV6-6; J gene: TRBJ2-2; CDR3 protein: CASNLGEYTGELFF; CDR3 DNA: TGTGCCAGCAACTTGGGAGAATACACCGGGGAGCTGTTTTTT
clone size: .; D gene: TRBD1; V gene: TRBV27; J gene: TRBJ1-5; CDR3 protein: CASSLSGTGHRQPQHF; CDR3 DNA: TGTGCCAGCAGTTTATCCGGGACAGGGCATAGGCAGCCCCAGCATTTT
clone size: .; D gene: TRBD1; V gene: TRBV7-9; J gene: TRBJ1-2; CDR3 protein: CSSSSNKPGTGRYGYTF; CDR3 DNA: TGTTCCAGCAGCTCAAATAAACCCGGGACAGGGAGGTACGGCTACACCTTC
clone size: .; D gene: .; V gene: TRBV7-6; J gene: TRBJ1-2; CDR3 protein: CASSLGSYSSGYTF; CDR3 DNA: TGTGCCAGCAGCTTAGGGAGTTACTCGAGTGGCTACACCTTC
clone size: .; D gene: .; V gene: TRBV5-4; J gene: TRBJ1-5; CDR3 protein: CASSFGNQPQHF; CDR3 DNA: TGTGCCAGCAGCTTCGGGAATCAGCCCCAGCATTTT
clone size: .; D gene: .; V gene: TRBV4-2; J gene: TRBJ2-7; CDR3 protein: CASSQAVGAKEQYF; CDR3 DNA: TGTGCCAGCAGCCAAGCGGTGGGAGCGAAAGAGCAGTACTTC
clone size: .; D gene: TRBD2; V gene: TRBV9; J gene: TRBJ2-4; CDR3 protein: CASSPRPGGVDKNIQYF; CDR3 DNA: TGTGCCAGCAGCCCCCGCCCCGGGGGGGTCGACAAAAACATTCAGTACTTC
clone size: few; D gene: .; V gene: TRBV2; J gene: TRBJ2-2; CDR3 protein: CASSVEGAGTGELFF; CDR3 DNA: TGTGCCAGCAGTGTGGAGGGGGCGGGCACCGGGGAGCTGTTTTTT
clone size: .; D gene: TRBD2; V gene: TRBV7-9; J gene: TRBJ2-3; CDR3 protein: CASSSMGLAGGSSTDTQYF; CDR3 DNA: TGTGCCAGCAGCTCCATGGGACTAGCGGGGGGTTCTAGCACAGATACGCAGTATTTT
clone size: .; D gene: .; V gene: TRBV5-4; J gene: TRBJ2-7; CDR3 protein: CASSPGGFRNSPSSYEQYF; CDR3 DNA: TGTGCCAGCAGCCCGGGCGGGTTCAGGAATAGCCCGAGCTCCTACGAGCAGTACTTC
clone size: .; D gene: TRBD1; V gene: TRBV27; J gene: TRBJ1-4; CDR3 protein: CASSSSGTGEEKLFF; CDR3 DNA: TGTGCCAGCAGTTCCTCCGGGACAGGGGAAGAAAAACTGTTTTTT
clone size: .; D gene: .; V gene: TRBV9; J gene: TRBJ2-7; CDR3 protein: CASSGSGADEQYF; CDR3 DNA: TGTGCCAGCAGCGGTAGTGGGGCTGACGAGCAGTACTTC
clone size: few; D gene: .; V gene: TRBV6-5; J gene: TRBJ1-5; CDR3 protein: CASSVSYSNQPQHF; CDR3 DNA: TGTGCCAGCAGTGTCAGTTATAGCAATCAGCCCCAGCATTTT
clone size: .; D gene: .; V gene: TRBV21-1; J gene: TRBJ1-2; CDR3 protein: CASTPTGTGQEGYTF; CDR3 DNA: TGTGCCAGCACCCCTACAGGAACAGGCCAGGAGGGCTACACCTTC
clone size: .; D gene: .; V gene: TRBV19; J gene: TRBJ1-1; CDR3 protein: CASRTQDSQNTEAFF; CDR3 DNA: TGTGCCAGTAGGACTCAGGACAGCCAAAACACTGAAGCTTTCTTT
clone size: .; D gene: TRBD1; V gene: TRBV10-3; J gene: TRBJ2-7; CDR3 protein: CAISDGQGARYEQYF; CDR3 DNA: TGTGCCATCAGTGACGGGCAGGGGGCAAGGTACGAGCAGTACTTC
clone size: .; D gene: .; V gene: TRBV9; J gene: TRBJ1-1; CDR3 protein: CASSVGGGLNTEAFF; CDR3 DNA: TGTGCCAGCAGCGTAGGGGGGGGATTGAACACTGAAGCTTTCTTT
clone size: .; D gene: .; V gene: TRBV7-9; J gene: TRBJ2-7; CDR3 protein: CASSFGRESSYEQYF; CDR3 DNA: TGTGCCAGCAGCTTCGGACGGGAATCATCCTACGAGCAGTACTTC
clone size: .; D gene: .; V gene: TRBV27; J gene: TRBJ2-7; CDR3 protein: CASRVGSSYEQYF; CDR3 DNA: TGTGCCAGCAGGGTCGGGAGCTCCTACGAGCAGTACTTC
clone size: once; D gene: TRBD1; V gene: TRBV18; J gene: TRBJ1-4; CDR3 protein: CASSPRTGTSEKLFF; CDR3 DNA: TGTGCCAGCTCACCCAGGACAGGGACGAGTGAAAAACTGTTTTTT
clone size: .; D gene: .; V gene: TRBV5-1; J gene: TRBJ2-7; CDR3 protein: CASRPTAGWEQYF; CDR3 DNA: TGCGCCAGCCGACCCACCGCGGGGTGGGAGCAGTACTTC
clone size: .; D gene: TRBD1; V gene: TRBV7-9; J gene: TRBJ1-2; CDR3 protein: CASSLEDRLGYTF; CDR3 DNA: TGTGCCAGCAGCTTAGAGGACAGGTTGGGCTACACCTTC
clone size: .; D gene: TRBD1; V gene: TRBV5-1; J gene: TRBJ1-2; CDR3 protein: CASSSDRAAGYTF; CDR3 DNA: TGCGCCAGCAGCTCGGACAGGGCGGCTGGCTACACCTTC